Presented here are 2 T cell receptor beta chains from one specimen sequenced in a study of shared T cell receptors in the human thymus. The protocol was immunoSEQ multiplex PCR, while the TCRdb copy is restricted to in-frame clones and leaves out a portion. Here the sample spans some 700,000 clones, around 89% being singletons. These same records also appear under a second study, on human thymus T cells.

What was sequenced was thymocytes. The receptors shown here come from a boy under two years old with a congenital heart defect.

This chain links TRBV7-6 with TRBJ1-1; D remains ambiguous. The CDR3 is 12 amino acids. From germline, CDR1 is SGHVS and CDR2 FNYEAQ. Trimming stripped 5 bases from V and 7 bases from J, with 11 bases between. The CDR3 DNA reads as TGTGCCAGCAGCCCGCCCCGGGGTGAAGCTTTCTTT. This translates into CASSPPRGEAFF.

The DNA of the CDR3 is TGTGCCATCGCGACAGGGCTGGGGGCGGGAGGCTACGAGCAGTACTTC. Translating gives CAIATGLGAGGYEQYF. The gene calls are TRBV21-1 and TRBJ2-7; the table's D call, TRBD2, has no DNA check behind it. TRBV21-1 is noted as a pseudogene. This CDR3 region has 16 residues.